This T cell receptor beta chain stems from a study of T cell changes during pregnancy in multiple sclerosis. The CDR3 length is 13 residues. Per the germline V gene, CDR1 is GTSNPN and CDR2 is SVGIG (reference sequence). J gave up 5 bases and V 8 bases, and 11 bases lay outside the gene matches. Sequencing used immunoSEQ multiplex PCR; TCRdb keeps in-frame clones, though not all of them. The table records tens of thousands of clones, around 84% of them present only once. The clonotype was recovered from a female donor with multiple sclerosis, enrolled in a pregnancy study. The sample in question was CD4+ T cells from peripheral blood mononuclear cells, obtained before pregnancy. This chain joins TRBV30 and TRBJ2-7, with 8 nucleotides matching TRBD1. The CDR3 region is CALLDRDFNEQYF. The CDR3 DNA reads as TGTGCCCTCCTGGACAGGGACTTCAACGAGCAGTACTTC.